This T cell receptor beta chain was sequenced for a study of long-term antiretroviral therapy in people with HIV. Study conclusions and caveats: Relative to control repertoires, HIV repertoires exhibited narrower CDR3 length ranges. Repertoire composition at all time points was dominated by clones that had expanded before ART.

Per donor, a minimum of one pre-ART and a minimum of two post-ART PBMC samples were available. Note on this clone: Its antigen is as yet unknown.

At the survey level, the v3.0 immunoSEQ assay was run. Samples were sequenced targeting about 35,000-50,000 T-cell genomes each. TCRdb keeps only in-frame clones here, not all; method: immunoSEQ multiplex PCR. Among about 20,000 clones listed, around 80% were seen once. V dropped 3 bases and J dropped 5 bases, with 18 bases sitting between them. CDR1 and CDR2 from the germline V gene are SGHRS and YFSETQ. This CDR3 has 15 residues. V and J are TRBV5-1 and TRBJ2-7; a weak D match, TRBD2 (7 bases). The sequence was obtained from a woman between 18 and 30 years old with HIV. The material was unsorted PBMCs, obtained 0.6 years after starting antiretroviral therapy. CDR3 sequence reads: CASSYLGGGGDEQYF. The DNA of the CDR3 is TGCGCCAGCAGCTACCTCGGCGGGGGCGGGGACGAGCAGTACTTC.